The sequence of this TCR beta chain was determined in a study of T cells in tuberculosis. The assay was immunoSEQ multiplex PCR, and TCRdb's table has in-frame clones only and misses some. This table has around 43,000 clones, about 95% appearing once. V lost 3 bases and J lost 2, with 11 bases in between. This CDR3 has 14 amino acids. Germline CDR1 and CDR2: SGHVS and FQNEAQ. The specimen was PBMCs. The TCR originated in a donor between 5 and 29 years old with latent tuberculosis or without tuberculosis infection. The chain is built from TRBV7-8 and TRBJ2-7, with D possibly being TRBD2 (7 bases). The CDR3 spells CASSFPGGPYEQYF. CDR3 sequence (DNA): TGTGCCAGCAGCTTTCCCGGGGGGCCCTACGAGCAGTACTTC.